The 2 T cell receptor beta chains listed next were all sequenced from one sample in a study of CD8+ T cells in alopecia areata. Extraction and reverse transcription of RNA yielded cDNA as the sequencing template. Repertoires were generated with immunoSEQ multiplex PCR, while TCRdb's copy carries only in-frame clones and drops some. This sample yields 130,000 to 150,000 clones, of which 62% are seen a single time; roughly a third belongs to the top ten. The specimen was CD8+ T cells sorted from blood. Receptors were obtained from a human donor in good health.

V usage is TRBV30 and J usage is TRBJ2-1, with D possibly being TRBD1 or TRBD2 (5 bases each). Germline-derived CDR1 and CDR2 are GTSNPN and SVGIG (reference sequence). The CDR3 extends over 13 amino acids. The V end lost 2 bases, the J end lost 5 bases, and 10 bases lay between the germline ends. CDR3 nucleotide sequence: TGTGCCTGGAGTAAAGTGGGGGACAATGAGCAGTTCTTC. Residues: CAWSKVGDNEQFF.

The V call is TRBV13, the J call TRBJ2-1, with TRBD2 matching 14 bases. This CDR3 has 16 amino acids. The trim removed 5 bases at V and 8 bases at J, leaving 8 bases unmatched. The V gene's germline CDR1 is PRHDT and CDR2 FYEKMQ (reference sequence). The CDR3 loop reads CASSPKGLAGVHEQFF. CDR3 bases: TGTGCCAGCAGCCCGAAGGGACTAGCGGGAGTCCATGAGCAGTTCTTC.